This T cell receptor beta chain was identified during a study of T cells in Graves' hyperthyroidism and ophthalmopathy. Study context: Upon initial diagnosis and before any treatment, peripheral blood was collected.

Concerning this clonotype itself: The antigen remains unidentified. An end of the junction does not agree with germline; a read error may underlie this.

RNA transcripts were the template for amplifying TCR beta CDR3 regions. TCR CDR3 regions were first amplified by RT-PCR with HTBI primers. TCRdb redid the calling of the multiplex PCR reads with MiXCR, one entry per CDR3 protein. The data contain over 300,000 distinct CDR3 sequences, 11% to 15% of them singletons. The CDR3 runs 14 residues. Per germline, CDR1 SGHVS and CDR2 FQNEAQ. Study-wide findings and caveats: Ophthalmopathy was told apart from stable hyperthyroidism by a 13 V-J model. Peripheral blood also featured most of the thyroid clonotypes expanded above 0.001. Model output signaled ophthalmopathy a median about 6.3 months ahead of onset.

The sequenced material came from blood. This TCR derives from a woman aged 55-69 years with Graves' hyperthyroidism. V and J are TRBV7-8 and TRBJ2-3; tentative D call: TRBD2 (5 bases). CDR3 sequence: CASSLRSSRDTQYF. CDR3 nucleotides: TGTGCCAGCAGCTTACGATCTAGCAGAGATACGCAGTATTTT. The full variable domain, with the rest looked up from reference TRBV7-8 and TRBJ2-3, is GAGVSQSPRYKVAKRGQDVALRCDPISGHVSLFWYQQALGQGPEFLTYFQNEAQLDKSGLPSDRFFAERPEGSVSTLKIQRTQQEDSAVYLCASSLRSSRDTQYFGPGTRLTVL.